Each of the 2 T cell receptor beta chains below was sequenced from the same sample in a study of glioma-infiltrating T cells after dendritic cell vaccination. Generated by immunoSEQ multiplex PCR, the TCRdb table keeps only in-frame clones and is missing some. The sample carries tens of thousands of clones, 70% to 80% recorded once. Sequenced here: blood, sampled before dendritic cell vaccination. The origin of the receptors is a human donor with glioblastoma.

The count of this clone is one. CDR3: CASSELKEQTDTQYF. As DNA, the CDR3 is TGTGCCAGCAGTGAATTAAAGGAGCAGACAGATACGCAGTATTTT. This chain joins TRBV25-1 and TRBJ2-3; D call uncertain. CDR3 length: 15 amino acids. Germline assignment: CDR1 MGHDK and CDR2 SYGVNS. V lost 1 base to trimming and J lost 3 bases, with 11 bases between them.

This clone was counted a single time. The junction departs from the called germline gene at one end, perhaps through a read error. The identical CDR3 is also encoded by other nucleotide sequences in the sample. The rearrangement links TRBV7-3 to TRBJ2-7; 13 bases are shared with TRBD2. The CDR3 is 16 amino acids. The germline V gene has CDR1 SGHTA and CDR2 FQGTGA. The CDR3 sequence is CASSSGLAGALGEQYF. CDR3 nucleotide sequence: TGTGCCAGCAGCTCCGGACTAGCGGGAGCCCTAGGGGAGCAGTATTTC.